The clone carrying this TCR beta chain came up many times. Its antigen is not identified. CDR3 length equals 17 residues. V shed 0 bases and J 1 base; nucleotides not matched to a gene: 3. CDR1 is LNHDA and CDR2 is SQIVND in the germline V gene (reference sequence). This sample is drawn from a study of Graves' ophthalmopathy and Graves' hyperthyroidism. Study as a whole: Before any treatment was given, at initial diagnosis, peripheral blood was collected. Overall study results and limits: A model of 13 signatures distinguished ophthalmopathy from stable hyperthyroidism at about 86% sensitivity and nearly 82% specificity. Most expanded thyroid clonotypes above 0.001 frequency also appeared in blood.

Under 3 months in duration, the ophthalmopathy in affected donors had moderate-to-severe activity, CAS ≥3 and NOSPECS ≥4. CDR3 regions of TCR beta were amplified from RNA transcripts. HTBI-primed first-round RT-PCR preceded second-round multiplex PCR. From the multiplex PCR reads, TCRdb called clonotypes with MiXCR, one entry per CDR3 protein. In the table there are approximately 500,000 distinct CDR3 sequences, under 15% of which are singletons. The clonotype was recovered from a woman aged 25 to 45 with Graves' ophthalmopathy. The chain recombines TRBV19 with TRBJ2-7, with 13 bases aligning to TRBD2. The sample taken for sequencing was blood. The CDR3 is CASSIDGLAGVSYEQYF. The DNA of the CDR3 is TGTGCCAGTAGTATAGACGGACTAGCGGGAGTGTCCTACGAGCAGTACTTC.